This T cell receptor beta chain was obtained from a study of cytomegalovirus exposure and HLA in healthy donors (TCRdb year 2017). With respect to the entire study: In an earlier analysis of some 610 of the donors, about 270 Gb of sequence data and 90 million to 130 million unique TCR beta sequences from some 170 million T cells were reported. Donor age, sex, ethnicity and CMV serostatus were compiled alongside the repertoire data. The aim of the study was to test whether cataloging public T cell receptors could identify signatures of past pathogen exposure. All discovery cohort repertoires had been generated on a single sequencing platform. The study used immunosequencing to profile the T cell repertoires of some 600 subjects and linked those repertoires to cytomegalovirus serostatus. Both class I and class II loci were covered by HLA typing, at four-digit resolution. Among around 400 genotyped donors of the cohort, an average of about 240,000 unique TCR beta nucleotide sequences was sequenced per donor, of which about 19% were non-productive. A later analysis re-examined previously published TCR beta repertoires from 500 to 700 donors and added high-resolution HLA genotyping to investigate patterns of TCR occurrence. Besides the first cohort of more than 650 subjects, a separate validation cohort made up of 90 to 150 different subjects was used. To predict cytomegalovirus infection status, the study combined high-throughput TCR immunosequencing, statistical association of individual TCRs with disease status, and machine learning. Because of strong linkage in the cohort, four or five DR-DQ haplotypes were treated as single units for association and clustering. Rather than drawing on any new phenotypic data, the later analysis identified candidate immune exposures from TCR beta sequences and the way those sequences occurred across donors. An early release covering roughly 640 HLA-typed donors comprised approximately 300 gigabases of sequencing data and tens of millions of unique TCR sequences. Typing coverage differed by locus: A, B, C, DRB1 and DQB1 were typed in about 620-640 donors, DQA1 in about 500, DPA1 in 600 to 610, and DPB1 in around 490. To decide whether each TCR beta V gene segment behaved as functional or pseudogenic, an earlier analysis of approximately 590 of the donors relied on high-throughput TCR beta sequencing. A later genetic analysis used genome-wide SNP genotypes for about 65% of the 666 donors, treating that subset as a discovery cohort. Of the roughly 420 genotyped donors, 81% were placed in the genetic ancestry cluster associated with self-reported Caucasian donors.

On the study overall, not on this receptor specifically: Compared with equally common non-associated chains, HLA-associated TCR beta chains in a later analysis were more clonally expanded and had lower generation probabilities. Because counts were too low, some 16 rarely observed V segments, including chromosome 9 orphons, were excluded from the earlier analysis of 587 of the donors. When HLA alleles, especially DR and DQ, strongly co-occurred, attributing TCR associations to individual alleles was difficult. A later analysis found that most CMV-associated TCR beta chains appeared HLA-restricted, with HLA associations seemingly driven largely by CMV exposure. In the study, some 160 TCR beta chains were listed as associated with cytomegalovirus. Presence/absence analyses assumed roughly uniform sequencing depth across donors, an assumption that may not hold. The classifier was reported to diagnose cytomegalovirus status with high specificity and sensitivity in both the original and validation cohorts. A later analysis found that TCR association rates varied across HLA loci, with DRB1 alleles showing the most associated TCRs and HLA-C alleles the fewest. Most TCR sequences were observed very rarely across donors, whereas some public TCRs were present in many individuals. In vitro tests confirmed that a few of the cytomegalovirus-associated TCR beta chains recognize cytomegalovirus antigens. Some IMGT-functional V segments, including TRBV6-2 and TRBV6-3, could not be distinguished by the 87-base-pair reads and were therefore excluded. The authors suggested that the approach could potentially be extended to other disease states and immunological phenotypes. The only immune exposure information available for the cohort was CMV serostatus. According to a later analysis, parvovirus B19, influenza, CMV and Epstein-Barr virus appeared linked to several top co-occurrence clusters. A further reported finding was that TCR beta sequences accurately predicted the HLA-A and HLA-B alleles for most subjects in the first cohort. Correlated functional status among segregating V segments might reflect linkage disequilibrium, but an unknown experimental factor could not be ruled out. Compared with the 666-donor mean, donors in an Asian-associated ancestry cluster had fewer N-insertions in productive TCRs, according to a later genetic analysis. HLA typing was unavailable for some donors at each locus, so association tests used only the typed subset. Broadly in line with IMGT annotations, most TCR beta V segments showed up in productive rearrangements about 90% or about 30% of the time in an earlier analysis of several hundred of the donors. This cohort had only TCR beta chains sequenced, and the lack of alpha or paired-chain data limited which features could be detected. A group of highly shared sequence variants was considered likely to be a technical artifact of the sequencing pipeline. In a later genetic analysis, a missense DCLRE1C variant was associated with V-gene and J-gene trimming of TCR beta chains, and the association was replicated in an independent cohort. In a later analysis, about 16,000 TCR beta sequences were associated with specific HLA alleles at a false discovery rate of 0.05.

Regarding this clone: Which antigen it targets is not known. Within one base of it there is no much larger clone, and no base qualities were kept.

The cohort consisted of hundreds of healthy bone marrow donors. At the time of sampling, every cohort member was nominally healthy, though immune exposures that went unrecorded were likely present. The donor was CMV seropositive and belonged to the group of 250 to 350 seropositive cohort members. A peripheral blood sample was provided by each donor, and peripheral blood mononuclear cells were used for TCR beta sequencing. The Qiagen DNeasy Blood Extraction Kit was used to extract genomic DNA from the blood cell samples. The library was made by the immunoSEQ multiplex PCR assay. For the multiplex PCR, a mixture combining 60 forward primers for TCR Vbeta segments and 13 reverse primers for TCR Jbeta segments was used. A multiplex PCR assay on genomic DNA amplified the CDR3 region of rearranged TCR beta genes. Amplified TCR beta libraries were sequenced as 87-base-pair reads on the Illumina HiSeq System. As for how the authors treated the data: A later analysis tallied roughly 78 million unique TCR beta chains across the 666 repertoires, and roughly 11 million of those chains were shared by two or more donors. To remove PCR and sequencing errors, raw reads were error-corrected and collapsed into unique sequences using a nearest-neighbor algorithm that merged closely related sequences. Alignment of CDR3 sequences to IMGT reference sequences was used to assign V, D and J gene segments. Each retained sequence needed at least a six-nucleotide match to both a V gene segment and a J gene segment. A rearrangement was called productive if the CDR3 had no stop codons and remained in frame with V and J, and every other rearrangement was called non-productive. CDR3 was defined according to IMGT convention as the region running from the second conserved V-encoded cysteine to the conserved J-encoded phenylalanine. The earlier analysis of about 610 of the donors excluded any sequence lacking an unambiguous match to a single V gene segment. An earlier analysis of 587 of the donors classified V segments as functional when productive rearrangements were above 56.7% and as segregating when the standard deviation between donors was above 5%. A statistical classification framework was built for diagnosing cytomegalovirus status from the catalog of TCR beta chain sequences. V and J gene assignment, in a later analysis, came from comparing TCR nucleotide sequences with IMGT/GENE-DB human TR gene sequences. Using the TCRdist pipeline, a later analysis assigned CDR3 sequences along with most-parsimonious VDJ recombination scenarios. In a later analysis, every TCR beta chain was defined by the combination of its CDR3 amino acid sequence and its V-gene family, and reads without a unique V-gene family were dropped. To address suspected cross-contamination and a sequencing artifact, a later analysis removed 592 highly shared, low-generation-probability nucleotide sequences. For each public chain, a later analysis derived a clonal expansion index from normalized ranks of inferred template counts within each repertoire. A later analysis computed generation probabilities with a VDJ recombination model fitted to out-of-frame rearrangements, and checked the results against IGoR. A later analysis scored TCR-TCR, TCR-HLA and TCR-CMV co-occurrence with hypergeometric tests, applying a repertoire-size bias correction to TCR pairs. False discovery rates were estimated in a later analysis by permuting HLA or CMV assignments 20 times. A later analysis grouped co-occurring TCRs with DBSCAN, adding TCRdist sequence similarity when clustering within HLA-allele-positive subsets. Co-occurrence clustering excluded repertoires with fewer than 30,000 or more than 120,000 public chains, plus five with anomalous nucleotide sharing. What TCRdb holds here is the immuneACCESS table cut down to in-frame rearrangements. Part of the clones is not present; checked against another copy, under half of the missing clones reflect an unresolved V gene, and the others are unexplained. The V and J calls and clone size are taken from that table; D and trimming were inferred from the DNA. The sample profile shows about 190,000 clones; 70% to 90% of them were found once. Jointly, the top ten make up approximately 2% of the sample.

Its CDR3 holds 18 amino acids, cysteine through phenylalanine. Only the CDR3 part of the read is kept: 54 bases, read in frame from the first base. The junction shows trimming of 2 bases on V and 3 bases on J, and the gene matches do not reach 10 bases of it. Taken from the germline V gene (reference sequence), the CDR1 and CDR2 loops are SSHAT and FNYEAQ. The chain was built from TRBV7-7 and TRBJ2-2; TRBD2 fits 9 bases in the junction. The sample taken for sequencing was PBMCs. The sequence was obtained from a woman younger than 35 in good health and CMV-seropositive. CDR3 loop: CASSLRAIAGDHTGELFF. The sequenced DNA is TGTGCCAGCAGCTTAAGGGCCATAGCGGGAGATCACACCGGGGAGCTGTTTTTT.